The 30 T cell receptor beta chains below all came from one sample that was sequenced in a study of beta chain features in type 1 diabetes. Sequencing targeted expressed TCRB transcripts, as all isolated RNA had been reverse transcribed. Generated by immunoSEQ multiplex PCR, the TCRdb table keeps only in-frame clones and is missing some. The sample carries 200,000 to 250,000 clones, about 9.3% recorded once. The sequencing input was naive CD4+ T cells from blood. The receptors shown here come from a young woman in good health.

V gene TRBV6-5 combines with J gene TRBJ2-3; the match to TRBD2 covers 7 bases. Germline CDR1 MNHEY, CDR2 SVGAGI. This CDR3 spans 15 amino acids. The ends lost 4 bases at V and 6 bases at J; junction bases unmatched: 10. CDR3 loop: CASSLEGGSVDTQYF. The CDR3 DNA reads TGTGCCAGCAGTTTAGAGGGCGGGAGCGTGGATACGCAGTATTTT.

The chain links TRBV5-1 to TRBJ2-3; tentatively, D is TRBD2 (6 bases). CDR3 length equals 15 residues. CDR1 and CDR2 (germline): SGHRS, YFSETQ. Trimming took off 5 bases at V and 3 bases at J, with 16 bases between the two ends. The CDR3 DNA sequence: TGCGCCAGCAGGATGGAGGGGTACGGGACAGATACGCAGTATTTT. Translated, it gives CASRMEGYGTDTQYF.

This chain uses TRBV15 with TRBJ1-5, with unresolved D. CDR1 LNHNV and CDR2 YYDKDF come from the germline V gene (reference sequence). V was shortened by 9 bases and J by 6 bases, with 15 bases between the two germline ends. This CDR3 is 13 amino acids long. CDR3 residues: CATGLRVSQPQHF. The CDR3 region has the DNA TGTGCCACGGGTTTGAGGGTGAGTCAGCCCCAGCATTTT.

This chain links TRBV2 with TRBJ2-5, with a possible D match to TRBD1 (6 bases). Germline V gene data show CDR1 as SNHLY and CDR2 as FYNNEI. The length of the CDR3 is 14 residues. The germline V and J ends were trimmed by 6 bases and 9 bases, with 20 bases remaining between them. The DNA for the CDR3 is TGTGCCAGCAGCTCGGGACAAGGGGAAGGGGCCCAGTACTTC. Protein: CASSSGQGEGAQYF.

A few counts support this clone. The chain combines TRBV30 with TRBJ1-2; 9 nucleotides match TRBD1. Germline-derived CDR1 and CDR2 are GTSNPN and SVGIG (reference sequence). The J segment lost 2 bases and the V segment lost 4 bases, leaving 20 bases of the junction unmatched. The CDR3 extends over 19 amino acids. CDR3 DNA sequence: TGTGCCTGGAAGTACTGGGAACAGGGGGCCCCAATTGAAAACTATGGCTACACCTTC. Translated: CAWKYWEQGAPIENYGYTF.

V and J are TRBV5-5 and TRBJ2-1, with D possibly being TRBD2 (6 bases). CDR3 length: 16 residues. With 0 bases removed from V and 6 bases from J, the gap between germline ends came to 16 bases. Germline V gene lookup returns CDR1 SGHKS and CDR2 YYEKEE (reference sequence). The CDR3 loop is CASSLGVTRGGNEQFF. CDR3 sequence (DNA): TGTGCCAGCAGCTTGGGTGTGACTAGGGGCGGCAATGAGCAGTTCTTC.

The rearrangement uses TRBV5-1 and TRBJ2-5; 8 bases fit TRBD1. V lost 0 bases and J lost 4; bases outside the gene matches: 8. The CDR3 length is 16 residues. Germline assignment: CDR1 SGHRS and CDR2 YFSETQ. CDR3 in amino acids: CASSLGRDRRRETQYF. CDR3 DNA sequence: TGCGCCAGCAGCTTGGGCCGGGACAGGAGGCGAGAGACCCAGTACTTC.

The rearrangement joins TRBV5-1 to TRBJ1-6; 7 positions agree with TRBD1. This CDR3 is built from 13 residues. The germline V gene encodes CDR1 SGHRS and CDR2 YFSETQ. With V trimmed by 7 bases and J by 6 bases, 4 bases remained unmatched. In nucleotides, the CDR3 is TGCGCCAGCGTACGGGACAGTAATTCACCCCTCCACTTT. Amino acid sequence: CASVRDSNSPLHF.

The V gene is TRBV5-1, the J gene TRBJ1-2; TRBD1 agrees at 7 bases. Germline trimming cut 4 bases from V and 0 bases from J; bases unmatched to any gene: 6. The CDR3 has 15 residues. Germline V gene sequence: CDR1 SGHRS, CDR2 YFSETQ. CDR3 region: CASSATGNTNYGYTF. CDR3 DNA: TGCGCCAGCAGCGCGACAGGGAACACTAACTATGGCTACACCTTC. Full variable domain (outside the CDR3, taken from reference TRBV5-1 and TRBJ1-2): KAGVTQTPRYLIKTRGQQVTLSCSPISGHRSVSWYQQTPGQGLQFLFEYFSETQRNKGNFPGRFSGRQFSNSRSEMNVSTLELGDSALYLCASSATGNTNYGYTFGSGTRLTVV.

The V and J genes are TRBV18 and TRBJ2-2, with a possible D match to TRBD1 (6 bases). Germline V gene lookup returns CDR1 KGHSH and CDR2 LQKENI. This CDR3 region has 14 residues. V dropped 4 bases and J dropped 6 bases, with 12 bases sitting between them. Written as DNA, the CDR3 is TGTGCCAGCTCACAGAAAACAGGGCCCGGGGAGCTGTTTTTT. Translated, it gives CASSQKTGPGELFF. The full variable domain, its missing parts supplied by reference TRBV18 and TRBJ2-2, is NAGVMQNPRHLVRRRGQEARLRCSPMKGHSHVYWYRQLPEEGLKFMVYLQKENIIDESGMPKERFSAEFPKEGPSILRIQQVVRGDSAAYFCASSQKTGPGELFFGEGSRLTVL.

A few counts support this clone. The DNA of the CDR3 is TGTGCCAGCAGCACGTCCGGGACAGGGAGCGAGCAGTACTTC. Protein: CASSTSGTGSEQYF. The chain recombines TRBV11-2 with TRBJ2-7, with TRBD1 matching over 9 bases. The CDR3 consists of 14 residues. Germline lookup yields CDR1 SGHAT and CDR2 FQNNGV. V was pared by 5 bases and J by 6 bases, with 8 bases of the junction left unmatched.

This clone has just a few counts. This chain links TRBV5-4 with TRBJ2-6, with 15 bases fitting TRBD2. The CDR3 length is 19 residues. V lost 2 bases and J lost 3; bases outside the gene matches: 6. Germline V CDR1 and CDR2: SGHNT, YYREEE (reference sequence). The CDR3 region is CASSLGLAGGPGGANVLTF. The DNA of the CDR3 is TGTGCCAGCAGCTTAGGACTAGCGGGAGGGCCAGGTGGGGCCAACGTCCTGACTTTC.

The chain combines TRBV30 with TRBJ2-7, with 9 bases identical to TRBD1. V shed 4 bases, J shed 0 bases, and the junction held 4 bases outside the gene matches. Germline V gives CDR1 GTSNPN, CDR2 SVGIG (reference sequence). The CDR3 runs 14 residues. The CDR3 region is CAWKQGALSYEQYF. CDR3 sequence (DNA): TGTGCCTGGAAACAGGGGGCCCTCTCCTACGAGCAGTACTTC.

The chain recombines TRBV19 with TRBJ1-2, with a possible D match to TRBD1 (5 bases). The V gene lost 6 bases and the J gene lost 8 bases, with 13 bases spanning the gap. Germline V gene sequence: CDR1 LNHDA, CDR2 SQIVND (reference sequence). The CDR3 is 12 amino acids. CDR3 in amino acids: CASSSRTFGYTF. The CDR3 DNA is TGTGCCAGTAGCTCCCGGACATTCGGCTACACCTTC.

The V gene is TRBV23-1, the J gene TRBJ1-1, with D tentatively TRBD1 (6 bases). TRBV23-1 is labeled an ORF, and its function is uncertain. There are 16 residues in the CDR3. Trimming took 8 bases from V and 2 from J, leaving 21 bases between them. The CDR3, as DNA: TGCGCCAGCTCTACTACCACGACAGGAGCTAACACTGAAGCTTTCTTT. Translated, it gives CASSTTTTGANTEAFF.

V usage is TRBV10-3 and J usage is TRBJ1-3; possibly TRBD1 for D (6 bases). The CDR3 covers 15 residues. The V gene's germline CDR1 is ENHRY and CDR2 SYGVKD. V lost 2 bases to trimming and J lost 2 bases, with 10 bases between them. CDR3 nucleotide sequence: TGTGCCATCAGTGAGACAGGGTGGACTGGAAACACCATATATTTT. Its protein product is CAISETGWTGNTIYF.

This clone appeared many times. The chain links TRBV7-2 to TRBJ2-1; 7 bases line up with TRBD2. Unmatched junction bases numbered 12, after V lost 5 bases and J lost 5 bases. Germline CDR1 and CDR2: SGHTA and FQGNSA. This CDR3 is 16 amino acids long. The CDR3 is CASSPFRSSGHNEQFF. The DNA for the CDR3 is TGTGCCAGCAGCCCTTTTCGCTCTAGCGGTCACAATGAGCAGTTCTTC.

The chain carries TRBV30 and TRBJ2-7; TRBD2 might be the D (7 bases). Trimming cost V 0 bases and J 3 bases, with 27 bases left between them. Germline V gives CDR1 GTSNPN, CDR2 SVGIG (reference sequence). The CDR3 contains 19 residues. The CDR3 here is CAWSVRGVGGAPADYEQYF. In DNA, the CDR3 is TGTGCCTGGAGTGTTCGGGGGGTGGGGGGCGCCCCCGCCGACTACGAGCAGTACTTC. Drawing the rest from reference TRBV30 and TRBJ2-7, the complete variable domain is SQTIHQWPATLVQPVGSPLSLECTVEGTSNPNLYWYRQAAGRGLQLLFYSVGIGQISSEVPQNLSASRPQDRQFILSSKKLLLSDSGFYLCAWSVRGVGGAPADYEQYFGPGTRLTVT.

The J gene is TRBJ2-3, the V gene TRBV2; D remains ambiguous. This CDR3 is 12 amino acids long. Trimming cost V 2 bases and J 3 bases, with 3 bases left between them. In germline, CDR1 is SNHLY, CDR2 FYNNEI. CDR3 amino acids: CASSESTDTQYF. For the CDR3, the DNA is TGTGCCAGCAGTGAATCTACAGATACGCAGTATTTT.

This clone was detected a few times. The CDR3 bases are TGCAGCGTTGAAGACGGCTCGGGAGGCCCAGATACGCAGTATTTT. This codes for CSVEDGSGGPDTQYF. This rearrangement joins TRBV29-1 to TRBJ2-3, with 7 bases lining up with TRBD2. V was pared by 0 bases and J by 4 bases, with 7 bases of the junction left unmatched. From germline, CDR1 is SQVTM and CDR2 ANQGSEA. The CDR3 is made up of 15 amino acids.

The genes are TRBV9 and TRBJ2-2; 9 bases are shared with TRBD1. The germline gives CDR1 SGDLS, CDR2 YYNGEE. This CDR3 has 16 amino acids. Trimming at V came to 0 bases and at J to 6 bases, leaving 6 bases not matched to a gene. For the CDR3, the DNA is TGTGCCAGCAGCGTAGCGGGACAGGGATTTGCCGGGGAGCTGTTTTTT. The encoded protein is CASSVAGQGFAGELFF.

This clone was seen more than once but under ten times. The J gene is TRBJ1-5, the V gene TRBV6-1; TRBD1 aligns across 7 bases. The length of the CDR3 is 16 residues. Germline V gene sequence: CDR1 MNHNS, CDR2 SASEGT. J lost 0 bases, V lost 4 bases, and 6 bases had no gene match. This CDR3 reads CASSARGQSSNQPQHF. Here the CDR3 DNA reads TGTGCCAGCAGTGCGAGGGGACAGAGTAGCAATCAGCCCCAGCATTTT.

V gene TRBV19 combines with J gene TRBJ2-3; 9 bases match TRBD2. V lost 3 bases to trimming and J lost 4 bases; unmatched junction nucleotides: 5. Germline values: CDR1 LNHDA, CDR2 SQIVND (reference sequence). This CDR3 spans 15 amino acids. This CDR3 is CASSILAGPPDTQYF. The CDR3 region has the DNA TGTGCCAGTAGTATCCTAGCGGGGCCCCCAGATACGCAGTATTTT.

This rearrangement joins TRBV30 to TRBJ1-2, with D maybe TRBD1 (6 bases). V lost 2 bases to trimming and J lost 5 bases, with 18 bases between them. This CDR3 has 15 residues. CDR1 and CDR2 from the germline V gene are GTSNPN and SVGIG (reference sequence). The CDR3 region is CAWSSIRGEDYGYTF. The CDR3 DNA follows: TGTGCCTGGAGTTCCATCAGGGGAGAGGATTATGGCTACACCTTC.

This clone was seen a few times. The V gene is TRBV7-3, the J gene TRBJ2-7; weak D call: TRBD1 (6 bases). This CDR3 has 14 amino acids. Germline V gene data show CDR1 as SGHTA and CDR2 as FQGTGA. The V end was cut by 0 bases, the J end by 3 bases, with 9 bases between. The CDR3 sequence is CASSLTGQVYEQYF. CDR3 nucleotide sequence: TGTGCCAGCAGCTTAACGGGACAAGTCTACGAGCAGTACTTC.

This chain links TRBV30 with TRBJ1-4; no clear D gene. Germline CDR1 is GTSNPN and CDR2 is SVGIG (reference sequence). This CDR3 contains 12 residues. The V gene lost 2 bases and the J gene lost 5 bases, with 6 bases spanning the gap. The CDR3 spells CAWSIQNEKLFF. CDR3 DNA: TGTGCCTGGAGTATACAGAATGAAAAACTGTTTTTT.

This clone was observed a handful of times. The rearrangement joins TRBV6-1 to TRBJ1-2; D is uncertain. The V gene lost 2 bases and the J gene lost 4 bases, with 8 bases spanning the gap. Germline lookup yields CDR1 MNHNS and CDR2 SASEGT. This CDR3 contains 13 residues. In DNA form, the CDR3 reads TGTGCCAGCAGTGAAAAGGCAGGCTATGGCTACACCTTC. Residues: CASSEKAGYGYTF.

This clone has more than one count but fewer than ten. The chain couples TRBV7-2 to TRBJ2-1, with TRBD2 matching over 12 bases. The V gene end was trimmed by 5 bases and the J gene end by 9 bases; junction bases not matched to a gene: 17. CDR3 length: 18 residues. CDR1 is SGHTA, CDR2 FQGNSA, per germline. CDR3 amino acids: CASSLHNMLAGGPGEQFF. The CDR3, as DNA: TGTGCCAGCAGCCTCCACAATATGCTAGCGGGGGGGCCCGGTGAGCAGTTCTTC.

CDR3 sequence: CALGDPSSYEQYF. The CDR3 region has the DNA TGTGCCCTGGGCGACCCAAGCTCCTACGAGCAGTACTTC. V is TRBV27 and J is TRBJ2-7; unclear D gene. The CDR3 consists of 13 residues. CDR1 is MNHEY, CDR2 SMNVEV, per germline (reference sequence). V lost 11 bases, J lost 0 bases, and 14 bases lay in between.

Only a few counts were recorded for this clone. V and J are TRBV29-1 and TRBJ1-1, with a possible D match to TRBD1 (5 bases). V gave up 6 bases and J gave up 5 bases, with 16 bases separating them. Germline CDR1 is SQVTM and CDR2 is ANQGSEA. This CDR3 spans 13 amino acids. CDR3 DNA sequence: TGCAGCGTCGATAGGGGCCGGGGGACTGAAGCTTTCTTT. Translation: CSVDRGRGTEAFF.